Listed below are T cell receptor beta chains from one sample, sequenced in a study of cytomegalovirus exposure and HLA in healthy donors. Here immunoSEQ multiplex PCR was the method, and the copy in TCRdb shows in-frame clones only, minus some. Of 150,000 to 200,000 clones listed, around 78% are singletons. The sample was PBMCs. The receptors shown here come from a woman between 40 and 55 years old in good health and CMV-seronegative. Each CDR3 is given with its conserved first and last residue. The order of the fields is J gene, V gene, CDR3 protein.

J: TRBJ1-2
V: TRBV7-9
CDR3: CASSALTGNYGYTF

J: TRBJ2-2
V: TRBV9
CDR3: CASSARTQQSGLMNTGELFF

J: TRBJ2-3
V: TRBV5-1
CDR3: CASSTGSGTDTQYF

J: TRBJ2-5
V: TRBV4-2
CDR3: CASSQVGGAQTQYF

J: NA
V: TRBV4-1
CDR3: CASSPGTGKGYEQYF

J: TRBJ1-4
V: TRBV28
CDR3: CASSLVQSNEKLFF

J: TRBJ2-1
V: TRBV2
CDR3: CASRRAGAYNEQFF

J: TRBJ2-1
V: TRBV13
CDR3: CASSAGGRFYNEQFF

J: TRBJ1-2
V: TRBV5-5
CDR3: CASSLTGFYGYTF

J: TRBJ2-3
V: TRBV5-1
CDR3: CASSVGGQTGSQDTQYF

J: TRBJ1-1
V: TRBV18
CDR3: CASSPWPNSMNTEAFF

J: TRBJ2-2
V: TRBV5-6
CDR3: CASSLYETGWTTGELFF

J: TRBJ2-6
V: TRBV11-2
CDR3: CASSLGQGFAGANVLTF

J: TRBJ2-3
V: TRBV7-2
CDR3: CASSLVPGGLPYLTDTQYF

J: TRBJ1-1
V: TRBV4-1
CDR3: CASSPTPGARTEAFF

J: TRBJ1-1
V: TRBV5-6
CDR3: CASSRGQLNTEAFF

J: TRBJ1-4
V: TRBV2
CDR3: CARGQTNEKLFF

J: TRBJ2-7
V: TRBV7-8
CDR3: CASRHDRESINEQYF

J: TRBJ1-1
V: TRBV2
CDR3: CASSEQNTEAFF

J: TRBJ2-5
V: TRBV29-1
CDR3: CSVFTVVETQYF

J: TRBJ2-5
V: TRBV6-6
CDR3: CASSLTSGGAPKTQYF

J: TRBJ2-3
V: TRBV27
CDR3: CASSLSQAGGLLEDTQYF

J: TRBJ2-7
V: TRBV5-4
CDR3: CASSATGRSSYEQYF

J: TRBJ2-3
V: TRBV5-1
CDR3: CASSSGTVTDTQYF

J: TRBJ1-1
V: TRBV14
CDR3: CASSQVSGGSAFF

J: TRBJ2-2
V: TRBV2
CDR3: CASIRTGGSGELFF

J: TRBJ2-3
V: TRBV7-9
CDR3: CASSLGYRSTADTQYF

J: NA
V: TRBV27
CDR3: CASKSLQGALHEQYF

J: TRBJ2-7
V: TRBV6-6
CDR3: CASRRPQDRVTYEQYF

J: TRBJ1-1
V: TRBV28
CDR3: CASTLDRRQNTEAFF

J: TRBJ2-2
V: TRBV14
CDR3: CASSPQGAPGELFF

J: TRBJ1-4
V: TRBV6-1
CDR3: CASNIPPRGEKLFF

J: TRBJ1-1
V: TRBV11-2
CDR3: CASSFSGGPYTEAFF

J: TRBJ2-5
V: TRBV5-6
CDR3: CASRYIGGGETQYF

J: TRBJ2-1
V: TRBV7-3
CDR3: CASSLRGLAGHNEQFF

J: TRBJ2-6
V: TRBV4-1
CDR3: CASSHPRSGANVLTF

J: TRBJ1-4
V: TRBV4-3
CDR3: CASSQGLLAPAKLFF

J: TRBJ1-1
V: TRBV28
CDR3: CASSLGGAQGTEAFF

J: TRBJ1-1
V: TRBV11-2
CDR3: CASSLTRSTEAFF

J: TRBJ1-1
V: TRBV6-6
CDR3: CASRTTGVTEAFF

J: TRBJ2-5
V: TRBV5-1
CDR3: CASSSSGSVETQYF

J: TRBJ2-5
V: TRBV28
CDR3: CASSFRDRGPRETQYF

J: TRBJ1-1
V: TRBV10-3
CDR3: CAISPHTGGNTEAFF

J: TRBJ2-6
V: TRBV9
CDR3: CASSGQAGANVLTF